This T cell receptor beta chain is drawn from a study of identical twins. Study findings and constraints: Weaker excess sharing between twins was seen in beta out-of-frame sequences. It was cross-sectional statistical analysis, not following the same donors, that the conclusions relied on.

The CDR3 is 14 residues long. Losses at the gene ends were 6 bases for V and 5 bases for J; bases not matched to a gene: 5. In germline, CDR1 is LGHDT, CDR2 YNNKEL (reference sequence). Template switching, a step in the protocol, added a universal primer site, and cDNA carried unique molecular identifiers. Each CDR3 protein gets one entry after TCRdb re-called the 5' RACE reads with MiXCR. The sample yields hundreds of thousands of distinct CDR3 sequences, 5.5% to 7% seen once. This clonotype was seen repeatedly, ten times or more. Its target is unknown. The same sample was also used in a study of yellow fever vaccine responses in identical twins.

The TCR was taken from a woman between 18 and 29 years old in good health. The sequencing sample was made of memory (CD45RO+) T cells sorted from blood. The genes are TRBV3-1 and TRBJ1-2, with 11 nucleotides matching TRBD1. CDR3 nucleotide sequence: TGTGCCAGCAGTTCCGGGACAGGGGGGTATGGCTACACCTTC. Its translation: CASSSGTGGYGYTF.